This T cell receptor beta chain stems from a study of blood T cell repertoires in COVID-19. Background on the study: The United States, Italy and Spain supplied acute and convalescent COVID-19 samples.

Germline assignment: CDR1 SGHNT and CDR2 YYREEE (reference sequence). Losses at the gene ends were 4 bases for V and 9 bases for J; bases not matched to a gene: 7. There are 15 residues in the CDR3. Data came from immunoSEQ multiplex PCR; TCRdb stores just in-frame clones and leaves some out. The repertoire holds a few hundred thousand clones, with more than 90% as singletons. The material sequenced was peripheral blood. The source of this sequence is a person between 18 and 35 years old with COVID-19, enrolled during active disease. This chain links TRBV5-4 with TRBJ1-6, with 10 bases identical to TRBD1. The CDR3 DNA sequence: TGTGCCAGCAGCGTACCGGGACAGGGGAGTTCACCCCTCCACTTT. Its translation: CASSVPGQGSSPLHF.